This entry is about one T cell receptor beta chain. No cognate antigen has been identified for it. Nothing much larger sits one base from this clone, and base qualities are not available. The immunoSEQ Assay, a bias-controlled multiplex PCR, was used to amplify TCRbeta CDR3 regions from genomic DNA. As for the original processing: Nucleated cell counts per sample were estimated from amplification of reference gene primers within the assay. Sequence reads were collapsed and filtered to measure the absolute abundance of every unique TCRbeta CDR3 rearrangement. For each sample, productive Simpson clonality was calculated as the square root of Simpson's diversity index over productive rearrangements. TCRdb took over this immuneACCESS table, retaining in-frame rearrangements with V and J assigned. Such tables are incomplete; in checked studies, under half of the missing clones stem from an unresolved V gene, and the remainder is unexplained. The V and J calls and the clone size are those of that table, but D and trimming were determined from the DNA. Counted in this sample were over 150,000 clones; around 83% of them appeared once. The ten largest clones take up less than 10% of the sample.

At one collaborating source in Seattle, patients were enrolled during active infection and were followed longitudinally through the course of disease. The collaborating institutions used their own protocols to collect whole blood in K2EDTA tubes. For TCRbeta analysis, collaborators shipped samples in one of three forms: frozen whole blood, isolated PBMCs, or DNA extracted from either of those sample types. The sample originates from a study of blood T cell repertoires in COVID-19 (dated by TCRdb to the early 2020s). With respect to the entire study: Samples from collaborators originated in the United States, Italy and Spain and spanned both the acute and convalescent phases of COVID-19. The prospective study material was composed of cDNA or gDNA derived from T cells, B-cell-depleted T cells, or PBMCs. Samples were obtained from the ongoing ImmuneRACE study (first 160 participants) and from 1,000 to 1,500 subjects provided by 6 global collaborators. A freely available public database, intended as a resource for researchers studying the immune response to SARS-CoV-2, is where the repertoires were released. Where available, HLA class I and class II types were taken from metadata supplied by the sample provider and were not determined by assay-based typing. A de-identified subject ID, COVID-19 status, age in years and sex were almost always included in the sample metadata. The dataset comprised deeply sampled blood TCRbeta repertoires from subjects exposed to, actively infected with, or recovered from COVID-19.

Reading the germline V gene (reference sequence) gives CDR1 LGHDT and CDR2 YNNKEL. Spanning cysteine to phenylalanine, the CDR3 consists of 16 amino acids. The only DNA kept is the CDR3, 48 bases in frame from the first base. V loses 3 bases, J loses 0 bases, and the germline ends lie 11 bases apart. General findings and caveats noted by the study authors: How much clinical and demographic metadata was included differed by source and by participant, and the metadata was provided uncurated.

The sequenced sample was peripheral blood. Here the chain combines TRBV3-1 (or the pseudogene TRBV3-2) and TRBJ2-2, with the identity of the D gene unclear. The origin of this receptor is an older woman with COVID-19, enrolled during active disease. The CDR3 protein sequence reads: CASSQMRIANTGELFF. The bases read TGTGCCAGCAGCCAGATGAGGATCGCGAACACCGGGGAGCTGTTTTTT.